This TCR beta chain was sequenced for a study of memory CD4+ T cells and cytomegalovirus serostatus. Notes on the study in general: Of under 200 reported CMV TCRbeta sequences, just over 65 were found in memory CD4+ repertoires. The CMV-associated TCR signature appears largely within the CD4+ memory repertoire.

The sort gate was single viable CD3+CD4+CD8-CD45RO+ cells for memory CD4+ T cells. This clone appeared many times. Antigen: not known. The V gene end was trimmed by 4 bases and the J gene end by 0 bases; junction bases not matched to a gene: 2. CDR3 size: 16 residues. Germline V CDR1 and CDR2: SGHRS, YFSETQ. Profiling relied on immunoSEQ multiplex PCR, and the TCRdb table lists in-frame clones only, not all of them. The sample consists of about 50,000 clones, about three quarters of them appearing once. The clonotype originates from an adult in good health and CMV-seronegative. The chain has TRBV5-1 and TRBJ2-3; TRBD2 aligns across 13 bases. Sequencing was done on a sample of memory CD4+ T cells from blood. The CDR3 is CASSVGLAGSTDTQYF. CDR3 coding DNA: TGCGCCAGCAGCGTGGGACTAGCGGGGAGCACAGATACGCAGTATTTT.